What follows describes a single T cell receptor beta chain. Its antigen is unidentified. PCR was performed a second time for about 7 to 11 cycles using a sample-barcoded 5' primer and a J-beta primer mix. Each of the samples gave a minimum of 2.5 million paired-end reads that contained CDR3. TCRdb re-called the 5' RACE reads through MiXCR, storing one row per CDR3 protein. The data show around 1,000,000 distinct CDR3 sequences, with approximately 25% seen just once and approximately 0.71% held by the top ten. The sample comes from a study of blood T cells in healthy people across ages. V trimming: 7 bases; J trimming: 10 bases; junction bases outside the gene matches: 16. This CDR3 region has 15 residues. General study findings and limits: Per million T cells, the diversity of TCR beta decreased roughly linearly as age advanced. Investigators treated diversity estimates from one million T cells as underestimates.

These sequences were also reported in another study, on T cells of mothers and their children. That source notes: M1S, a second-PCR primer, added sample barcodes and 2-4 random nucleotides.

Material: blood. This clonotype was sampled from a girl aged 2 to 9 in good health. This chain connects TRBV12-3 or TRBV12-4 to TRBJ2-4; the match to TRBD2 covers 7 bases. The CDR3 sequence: CASNQVGGGEGIQYF. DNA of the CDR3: TGTGCCAGCAATCAAGTCGGCGGGGGAGAGGGGATTCAGTACTTC.